The T cell receptor beta chain under discussion was sequenced for a study of T cell responses to AZD1222 COVID-19 vaccine (dated by TCRdb to about 2021). Context from the whole study: TCR sequencing covered roughly 230 trial participants: 200 to 220 given two doses of AZD1222 and 26 given two doses of MenACWY control vaccine. Trial participants were enrolled into age subgroups of 18-55, 56-69 and 70-plus years, which contained about 150, 28 and 57 TCR-sequenced participants, respectively.

This clone came up once. Its antigen remains unidentified. No base qualities exist here, and no much larger clone lies one base off it. The germline ends are 20 bases apart after V is trimmed by 5 bases and J by 1 base. The CDR3, from cysteine to phenylalanine, totals 17 residues. Left in the record is the CDR3 DNA by itself, 51 bases read in frame from the first base. Looking up the germline V gene yields CDR1 MGHDK and CDR2 SYGVNS. The time point label, as the study defines it: about 28 days (+/-7) after the second vaccine dose. Because spike-specific TCR depth and breadth did not differ between the two schedules, AZD1222 recipients who got a second dose at roughly 4 weeks were pooled with those who got a second dose at roughly 12 weeks. Vaccinee samples were obtained from the UK trials COV001 and COV002, which included a single-blind randomized controlled phase 2/3 trial of AZD1222 (ChAdOx1 nCoV-19) in healthy adults. For TCRbeta chain sequencing, PBMC samples were collected from trial participants at day 0 and at day 28 after the second dose.

The CDR3 regions of human TCRbeta chains were analyzed by immunosequencing. The authors' pipeline ran thus. Repertoire TCRs were checked for matches against a reference library of SARS-CoV-2-specific TCRs that had been generated using the MIRA antigen-specificity platform. Breadth was defined as the fraction of unique TCRs that were SARS-CoV-2-associated, and depth was defined as the fraction of total T cells that were SARS-CoV-2-associated. Using the MIRA data, each spike-specific TCR was mapped to the spike region that the TCR reacts to and placed in a CD4 or CD8 class. Log10-transformed breadth and depth values were compared by one-way ANOVA with Sidak's multiple comparisons tests. TCRdb stores this immuneACCESS table with in-frame sequences only. Part of the clones is absent; in the studies checked, under half of the shortfall reflects unresolved V genes, and no reason is known for the rest. V and J calls and clone size are copied from that table; D and trimming were computed from the DNA. This sample holds 20,000 to 30,000 clones; about nine tenths were observed only once. Over 30% of the sample is taken by the ten largest.

What the authors observed across the whole study: In the small 56-69-year group, the increase in depth fell short of significance, most likely because of low power. Reportedly, almost half of the unique spike-specific TCRs recognized epitopes lying outside the regions that are mutated in the B.1.351 and B.1.1.7 variants. Conclusions about previously exposed vaccinees are limited because only six or seven AZD1222 recipients were SARS-CoV-2 seropositive at baseline. Most participants were white British and females outnumbered males, and the authors suggested that clonal diversity may have been underestimated. Because no day 14 peak-response samples were available, the repertoires could be characterized only after the peak T cell response. A significant rise in spike-specific TCR breadth and depth was observed after two AZD1222 doses relative to day 0 and relative to MenACWY recipients. The vaccine-associated CD4 TCRs covered the entire spike protein, and the dominant responses fell in regions 160-218 and 743-854.

Sequenced here: peripheral blood, sampled 28 days after the second AZD1222 dose. The V and J segments used are TRBV25-1 and TRBJ1-2, with TRBD1 as a weak D call on 6 bases. The source is an adult who received the AZD1222 COVID-19 vaccine. The CDR3 is CASSTTGADKSNYGYTF. The DNA sequence is TGTGCCAGCAGTACGACAGGCGCCGACAAGAGTAACTATGGCTACACCTTC.